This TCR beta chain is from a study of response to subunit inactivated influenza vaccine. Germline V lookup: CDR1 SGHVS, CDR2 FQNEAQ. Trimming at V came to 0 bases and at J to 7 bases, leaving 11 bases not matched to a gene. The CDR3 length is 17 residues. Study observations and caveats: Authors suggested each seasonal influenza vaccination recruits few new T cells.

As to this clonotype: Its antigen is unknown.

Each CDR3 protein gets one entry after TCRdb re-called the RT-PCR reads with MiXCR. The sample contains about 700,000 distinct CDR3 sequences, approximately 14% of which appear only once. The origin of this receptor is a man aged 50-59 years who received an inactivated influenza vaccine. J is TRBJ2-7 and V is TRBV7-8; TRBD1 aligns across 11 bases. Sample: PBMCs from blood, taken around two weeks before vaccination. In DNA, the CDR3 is TGTGCCAGCAGCTTAGCGGTTTACGGACAGGGGGCTTTTGAGCAGTACTTC. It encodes CASSLAVYGQGAFEQYF.